Listed below are T cell receptor beta chains from one sample, sequenced in a study of cytomegalovirus exposure and HLA in healthy donors. Profiled with immunoSEQ multiplex PCR; TCRdb holds only in-frame clones, not every one. The sample table includes 40,000 to 60,000 clones. What was sequenced was PBMCs. These receptors all stem from a male donor in good health and CMV-seropositive. Each CDR3 is given with its conserved first and last residue. The order of the fields is J gene, V gene, D gene, CDR3 protein, CDR3 DNA. The D gene is left open where the match is weak.

TRBJ1-2 | TRBV6-5 | NA | CASSPNTGGYTF | TGTGCCAGCAGTCCAAATACGGGGGGCTACACCTTC
TRBJ2-7 | TRBV5-4 | TRBD1 | CATSTGGPYEQYF | TGTGCCACCTCAACAGGGGGTCCCTACGAGCAGTACTTC
TRBJ1-4 | TRBV11-2 | NA | CASSYSGGGANEKLFF | TGTGCCAGCAGCTATTCCGGCGGGGGTGCTAATGAAAAACTGTTTTTT
TRBJ1-1 | TRBV7-2 | NA | CASSPQMNTEAFF | TGTGCCAGCAGCCCCCAGATGAACACTGAAGCTTTCTTT
TRBJ2-2 | TRBV11-3 | TRBD1 | CASGTGGAGTGELFF | TGTGCCAGTGGCACAGGGGGCGCTGGGACCGGGGAGCTGTTTTTT
TRBJ2-1 | TRBV2 | TRBD2 | CASKGTSGYNEQFF | TGTGCCAGCAAAGGGACTAGCGGCTACAATGAGCAGTTCTTC
TRBJ1-1 | TRBV7-2 | NA | CASSRSGGTEAFF | TGTGCCAGCAGCCGATCGGGAGGTACTGAAGCTTTCTTT
TRBJ2-7 | TRBV19 | NA | CASSIADSYEQYF | TGTGCCAGTAGTATAGCAGACTCCTACGAGCAGTACTTC
TRBJ2-3 | TRBV4-3 | TRBD2 | CASSQDKLAGVDTQYF | TGCGCCAGCAGCCAAGATAAATTAGCGGGGGTAGATACGCAGTATTTT
TRBJ1-6 | TRBV7-3 | NA | CASSLNPPMSSYNSPLHF | TGTGCCAGCAGCTTAAACCCACCTATGAGCTCCTATAATTCACCCCTCCACTTT
TRBJ1-2 | TRBV28 | NA | CASSLQGPYGYTF | TGTGCCAGCAGTCTACAGGGCCCCTATGGCTACACCTTC
TRBJ1-1 | TRBV7-3 | NA | CASTRTAGSTEAFF | TGTGCCAGCACCAGAACGGCCGGGTCCACTGAAGCTTTCTTT